This TCR beta chain was documented in a study of response to subunit inactivated influenza vaccine. TCRdb analysed the RT-PCR reads with MiXCR anew, one entry per CDR3 protein. The table lists about 500,000 distinct CDR3 sequences, more than 15% of them singletons. The CDR3 totals 13 residues. V was cut by 3 bases and J by 14 bases, with 19 bases left in between. In germline, CDR1 is MNHNS, CDR2 SASEGT. The sequence was obtained from a man aged 45 to 75 who received an inactivated influenza vaccine. V gene TRBV6-1 combines with J gene TRBJ2-5; tentatively, D is TRBD1 (5 bases). Sample: CD4+ T cells sorted from PBMCs, taken about 24 months after vaccination. CDR3 loop: CASSDITGTSAYF. In DNA, the CDR3 is TGTGCCAGCAGTGATATAACAGGAACATCGGCTTACTTC.